There are a few counts of the clone carrying this T cell receptor (beta chain). This specimen comes from a study of cytomegalovirus exposure and HLA in healthy donors. PCR primers comprised 60 Vbeta and 13 Jbeta primers. Sequencing was performed with immunoSEQ multiplex PCR; in TCRdb, only in-frame clones are kept and a portion is missing. The sample consists of some 150,000 clones, 60% to 80% of them appearing once. The V end lost 0 bases, the J end lost 7 bases, and 6 bases lay between the germline ends. The germline CDR1 and CDR2 sequences are LNHNV and YYDKDF (reference sequence). The length of the CDR3 is 12 residues.

Sequencing was performed on PBMCs. The chain couples TRBV15 to TRBJ1-2; D gene unclear. The clonotype originates from a man aged 45-60 years in good health and CMV-seropositive. DNA for the CDR3: TGTGCCACCAGCAGAGATCAGATTGGCTACACCTTC. Translation gives CATSRDQIGYTF.